This T cell receptor (beta chain) came from a study of graft-versus-host responses after intestinal transplantation. The repertoire was sequenced with immunoSEQ multiplex PCR; TCRdb's copy has only in-frame clones and lacks some. The sample includes 95,000 to 100,000 clones, around 86% of them seen just once. CDR1 is MDHEN and CDR2 is SYDVKM in the germline V gene. V lost 8 bases and J 2 bases, leaving 19 bases between the germline ends. This CDR3 spans 15 amino acids. The material sequenced was PBMCs, taken 255 days after intestinal transplant. This clonotype originated in a human patient who received an intestinal transplant, so some T cells may come from the graft donor. The chain combines TRBV28 with TRBJ2-7; D might be TRBD2 (5 bases). The CDR3 nucleotides read TGTGCCAGCTCCATAAGGAGGCCAGTTACCTACGAGCAGTACTTC. The encoded protein is CASSIRRPVTYEQYF.